The sequence of this T cell receptor (beta chain) was determined in a study of Tregs in tolerant kidney transplant recipients. Study-wide points: This study did not directly address biological reproducibility. Expanding Tregs on activated donor B cells appeared to best identify donor-specific TCRbeta clones.

The germline V and J ends were trimmed by 0 bases and 6 bases, with 17 bases remaining between them. Germline CDR1 reads SGHVS; CDR2 reads FQNEAQ. The CDR3 runs to 16 residues. With respect to this clone: The antigen is not known. The CDR3 is cut off 3 residues early in the read; its end comes from the germline J gene.

CFSE-labeled recipient PBMCs were cultured six to seven days with irradiated graft donor PBMCs, then FACS-sorted. Using immunoSEQ multiplex PCR, the repertoire was profiled, and TCRdb retains in-frame clones only, with some absent. The sample's table shows around 2,600 clones. The clonotype comes from a human patient who received a combined kidney and bone marrow transplant. The rearrangement links TRBV7-8 to TRBJ1-2; D perhaps matches TRBD1 (6 bases). The specimen comprised CD8+ T cells from blood cultured with allogeneic cells, sampled before the transplant. CDR3 sequence reads: CASSLARGSISHGYTF. CDR3 DNA, as far as it was read: TGTGCCAGCAGCTTAGCAAGGGGGTCAATTTCTCATGGC.